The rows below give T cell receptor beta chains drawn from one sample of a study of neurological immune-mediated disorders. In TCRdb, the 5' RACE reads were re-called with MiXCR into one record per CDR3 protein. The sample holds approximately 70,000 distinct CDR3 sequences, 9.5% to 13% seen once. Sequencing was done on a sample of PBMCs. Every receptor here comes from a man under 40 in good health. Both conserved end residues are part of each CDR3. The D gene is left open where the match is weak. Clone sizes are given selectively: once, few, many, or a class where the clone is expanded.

cdr3_nt: TGTGCCAGCAGTTTTTTGTCGGGAGGAGGGTTCAATGAGCAGTTCTTC; cdr3_aa: CASSFLSGGGFNEQFF; v_call: TRBV28; clone_size: many; d_call: TRBD2; j_call: TRBJ2-1
cdr3_nt: TGTGCCAGCAGAGCAGGACAGGGAGTCGGGGGCGGGCAGTACTTC; cdr3_aa: CASRAGQGVGGGQYF; v_call: TRBV12-3/TRBV12-4; clone_size: many; d_call: TRBD1; j_call: TRBJ2-7
cdr3_nt: TGCGCCAGCAGCTTGGTATGGGACAGGGTCCTCGGCGAGCAGTACTTC; cdr3_aa: CASSLVWDRVLGEQYF; v_call: TRBV5-1; clone_size: many; d_call: TRBD1; j_call: TRBJ2-7
cdr3_nt: TGTGCCACGAAAAAATCACGGGACGCGGACACTGAAGCTTTCTTT; cdr3_aa: CATKKSRDADTEAFF; v_call: TRBV6-9; clone_size: few; d_call: NA; j_call: TRBJ1-1
cdr3_nt: TGTGCCAGCAGTTACCAAGCGGGAGGGTACACCGGGGAGCTGTTTTTT; cdr3_aa: CASSYQAGGYTGELFF; v_call: TRBV6-6; clone_size: few; d_call: TRBD2; j_call: TRBJ2-2
cdr3_nt: TGTGCCAGCACCCAAGCCAGGGACACTGAAGCTTTCTTT; cdr3_aa: CASTQARDTEAFF; v_call: TRBV7-3; clone_size: NA; d_call: NA; j_call: TRBJ1-1
cdr3_nt: TGTGCCATCAGTGAGTCGTCCGGAGTCACAGATACGCAGTATTTT; cdr3_aa: CAISESSGVTDTQYF; v_call: TRBV10-3; clone_size: many; d_call: NA; j_call: TRBJ2-3
cdr3_nt: TGCAGTGCTAGTGAAGGACTAGCACGTTCCTACAATGAGCAGTTCTTC; cdr3_aa: CSASEGLARSYNEQFF; v_call: TRBV20-1; clone_size: many; d_call: TRBD2; j_call: TRBJ2-1
cdr3_nt: TGTGCCACCGCGGGCCAAGAGACCCAGTACTTC; cdr3_aa: CATAGQETQYF; v_call: TRBV10-3; clone_size: many; d_call: NA; j_call: TRBJ2-5
cdr3_nt: TGTGCCAGCAGTCGGGACAGGGGAATGGAGACCCAGTACTTC; cdr3_aa: CASSRDRGMETQYF; v_call: TRBV28; clone_size: many; d_call: TRBD1; j_call: TRBJ2-5
cdr3_nt: TGCGCCAGCAGGCTAAAGAGCGGGACGGACACCGGGGAGCTGTTTTTT; cdr3_aa: CASRLKSGTDTGELFF; v_call: TRBV5-1; clone_size: many; d_call: TRBD2; j_call: TRBJ2-2
cdr3_nt: TGTGCCAGCACTCGGGGGGTTTCACCCCTCCACTTT; cdr3_aa: CASTRGVSPLHF; v_call: TRBV7-2; clone_size: many; d_call: NA; j_call: TRBJ1-6
cdr3_nt: TGTGCCAGCAGTTATCCGGACAGGGCTTTTTCACCCCTCCACTTT; cdr3_aa: CASSYPDRAFSPLHF; v_call: TRBV6-2/TRBV6-3; clone_size: many; d_call: TRBD1; j_call: TRBJ1-6